The 32 T cell receptor beta chains below come from one sample, sequenced in a study of T cell responses to AZD1222 COVID-19 vaccine. Repertoires were generated with immunoSEQ multiplex PCR, while TCRdb's copy carries only in-frame clones and drops some. The sample consists of about 160,000 clones, around nine tenths of them appearing once. The starting material was peripheral blood, obtained on day 0 of AZD1222 vaccination. Receptors originate from an adult in good health.

This rearrangement joins TRBV6-1 to TRBJ1-4, with D maybe TRBD1 (6 bases). Trimming stripped 2 bases from V and 0 bases from J, with 22 bases between. The CDR3 runs 20 residues. CDR1 and CDR2 from the germline V gene are MNHNS and SASEGT. In nucleotides, the CDR3 is TGTGCCAGCAGTGAAAGGGGGTTGCGAAGGGGGGTCGCAACTAATGAAAAACTGTTTTTT. This gives the protein CASSERGLRRGVATNEKLFF.

V usage is TRBV19 and J usage is TRBJ1-6; D uncertain. The CDR3 runs 13 residues. V lost 7 bases, J lost 7 bases, and 11 bases lay in between. Germline CDR1 reads LNHDA; CDR2 reads SQIVND (reference sequence). In DNA form, the CDR3 reads TGTGCCAGTAACCGAAACGGGAATTCACCCCTCCACTTT. As protein: CASNRNGNSPLHF.

This sequence joins TRBV24-1 and TRBJ2-1; 8 positions agree with TRBD2. J lost 5 bases, V lost 5 bases, and 10 bases had no gene match. Germline V gene sequence: CDR1 KGHDR, CDR2 SFDVKD. There are 16 residues in the CDR3. The CDR3 sequence: CATSGTLGLANNEQFF. The CDR3, as DNA: TGTGCCACCAGTGGGACTCTCGGACTAGCTAACAATGAGCAGTTCTTC.

The chain links TRBV9 to TRBJ2-7; no clear D gene. Trimming removed 7 bases at V and 0 bases at J, with 8 bases between. The CDR3 length is 12 residues. Germline CDR1 is SGDLS and CDR2 is YYNGEE. The CDR3 DNA reads TGTGCCAGCGCCGACAACTCCTACGAGCAGTACTTC. As protein: CASADNSYEQYF.

The gene calls are TRBV18 and TRBJ1-1, with TRBD1 identical over 7 bases. Per germline, CDR1 KGHSH and CDR2 LQKENI. The J segment lost 3 bases and the V segment lost 3 bases, leaving 13 bases of the junction unmatched. CDR3 size: 17 residues. CDR3 amino acids: CASSPKRGGALDTEAFF. The CDR3 coding sequence is TGTGCCAGCTCACCGAAGCGAGGGGGCGCGTTGGACACTGAAGCTTTCTTT.

J is TRBJ2-2 and V is TRBV24-1, with a possible D match to TRBD1 (6 bases). Trimming pared 6 bases from V and 0 bases from J, leaving 10 bases between. The CDR3 is 15 residues long. The V gene's germline CDR1 is KGHDR and CDR2 SFDVKD. CDR3: CATSSRTANTGELFF. The CDR3 DNA sequence: TGTGCCACCAGTTCTAGGACAGCGAACACCGGGGAGCTGTTTTTT.

The genes are TRBV4-3 and TRBJ2-2; 9 positions match TRBD1. The junction had 3 bases not matched to a gene; V was cut back by 3 bases and J by 4 bases. Looked up from germline, CDR1 is LGHNA and CDR2 is YSLEER. CDR3 length equals 15 residues. The CDR3 coding sequence is TGCGCCAGCAGCCAGGGGACAGGGACCACCGGGGAGCTGTTTTTT. Its protein is CASSQGTGTTGELFF.

V usage is TRBV30 and J usage is TRBJ1-1; D remains unclear. In germline, CDR1 is GTSNPN, CDR2 SVGIG (reference sequence). The ends were cut back, 3 bases at V and 6 bases at J, with 11 bases in the middle. The CDR3 is 12 amino acids. The CDR3 sequence is CAWSADLAEAFF. In nucleotides, the CDR3 is TGTGCCTGGAGCGCGGACCTGGCTGAAGCTTTCTTT. The whole variable domain, filled in from reference TRBV30 and TRBJ1-1, reads SQTIHQWPATLVQPVGSPLSLECTVEGTSNPNLYWYRQAAGRGLQLLFYSVGIGQISSEVPQNLSASRPQDRQFILSSKKLLLSDSGFYLCAWSADLAEAFFGQGTRLTVV.

The gene calls are TRBV19 and TRBJ2-1, with 13 bases lining up with TRBD2. The CDR3 is 16 residues long. Per the germline V gene, CDR1 is LNHDA and CDR2 is SQIVND (reference sequence). After removal of 3 bases from V and 7 bases from J, the junction contained 6 bases not matched to a gene. The CDR3 sequence is CASSIRTSGSGNEQFF. DNA for the CDR3: TGTGCCAGTAGTATCCGGACTAGCGGGAGTGGAAATGAGCAGTTCTTC.

The CDR3 here is CASTGQGFSGELFF. The CDR3 bases are TGTGCCAGCACGGGACAGGGGTTTTCCGGGGAGCTGTTTTTT. This chain joins TRBV2 and TRBJ2-2; 10 bases map to TRBD1. The CDR3 loop spans 14 amino acids. CDR1 and CDR2 from the germline V gene are SNHLY and FYNNEI. Trimming removed 7 bases from V and 6 bases from J; junction bases left unmatched: 5. The whole variable domain, remainder taken from reference TRBV2 and TRBJ2-2, is EPEVTQTPSHQVTQMGQEVILRCVPISNHLYFYWYRQILGQKVEFLVSFYNNEISEKSEIFDDQFSVERPDGSNFTLKIRSTKLEDSAMYFCASTGQGFSGELFFGEGSRLTVL.

The chain has TRBV5-4 and TRBJ1-1; D unresolved. The CDR3 sequence is 14 residues long. CDR1 is SGHNT and CDR2 is YYREEE in the germline V gene (reference sequence). The V end was cut by 0 bases, the J end by 0 bases, with 6 bases between. The CDR3 DNA reads TGTGCCAGCAGCTTGGAGCCCTTGAACACTGAAGCTTTCTTT. Translated: CASSLEPLNTEAFF.

V gene TRBV9 combines with J gene TRBJ1-5; weak D call: TRBD1 (5 bases). Deletions cut 4 bases from V and 4 bases from J, with 15 bases between. The CDR3 spans 15 residues. The V gene's germline CDR1 is SGDLS and CDR2 YYNGEE. CDR3 residues: CASSPWGTANQPQHF. CDR3 DNA sequence: TGTGCCAGCAGCCCTTGGGGGACTGCGAATCAGCCCCAGCATTTT. Together with reference TRBV9 and TRBJ1-5, the CDR3 gives the full variable domain: DSGVTQTPKHLITATGQRVTLRCSPRSGDLSVYWYQQSLDQGLQFLIQYYNGEERAKGNILERFSAQQFPDLHSELNLSSLELGDSALYFCASSPWGTANQPQHFGDGTRLSIL.

The rearrangement uses TRBV19 and TRBJ2-3; 9 nucleotides line up with TRBD2. The CDR3 spans 16 residues. Germline trimming cut 3 bases from V and 2 bases from J; bases unmatched to any gene: 6. CDR1 is LNHDA, CDR2 SQIVND, per germline (reference sequence). The CDR3 nucleotides are TGTGCCAGTAGTATTGTAGCGGGGGTACTCACAGATACGCAGTATTTT. It specifies CASSIVAGVLTDTQYF.

The V gene is TRBV6-5, the J gene TRBJ1-2; D is ambiguous. The CDR3 is 16 residues long. V gave up 0 bases and J gave up 9 bases, with 20 bases separating them. Germline loops: CDR1 MNHEY, CDR2 SVGAGI. CDR3 bases: TGTGCCAGCAGTTACTCGATCAGCACCTCGACCTGGAGCTACACCTTC. Amino acid sequence: CASSYSISTSTWSYTF.

The V and J genes are TRBV28 and TRBJ2-1, with 14 bases fitting TRBD2. V shed 5 bases and J 12 bases; nucleotides not matched to a gene: 9. Per the germline V gene, CDR1 is MDHEN and CDR2 is SYDVKM. The CDR3 runs to 15 residues. The CDR3 loop is CASSPPGLAGVGQFF. The CDR3 DNA reads as TGTGCCAGCAGTCCTCCGGGACTAGCGGGAGTTGGGCAGTTCTTC.

This chain joins TRBV7-2 and TRBJ2-1; possible D gene TRBD1, 6 bases. The CDR3 covers 13 residues. Deletions cut 4 bases from V and 6 bases from J, with 10 bases between. In germline, CDR1 is SGHTA, CDR2 FQGNSA. CDR3 protein: CASSYGQPNEQFF. The CDR3 DNA reads TGTGCCAGCAGCTATGGACAGCCCAATGAGCAGTTCTTC. Full variable domain (rest looked up from reference TRBV7-2 and TRBJ2-1): GAGVSQSPSNKVTEKGKDVELRCDPISGHTALYWYRQSLGQGLEFLIYFQGNSAPDKSGLPSDRFSAERTGGSVSTLTIQRTQQEDSAVYLCASSYGQPNEQFFGPGTRLTVL.

The chain uses TRBV4-1 and TRBJ1-4; D might be TRBD1 (5 bases). The germline V gene encodes CDR1 MGHRA and CDR2 YSYEKL. CDR3 size: 16 residues. Trimming pared 0 bases from V and 4 bases from J, leaving 12 bases between. CDR3 amino acids: CASSQDRWGFNEKLFF. The CDR3 DNA sequence: TGCGCCAGCAGCCAAGATCGTTGGGGGTTTAATGAAAAACTGTTTTTT.

This chain connects TRBV9 to TRBJ1-6, with D hard to call. Per germline, CDR1 SGDLS and CDR2 YYNGEE. Between the trimmed V and J ends, which lost 5 bases and 9 bases, there was a span of 18 bases. This CDR3 is built from 15 residues. CDR3: CASREDSTPSSPLHF. DNA for the CDR3: TGTGCCAGCAGGGAGGACTCTACTCCAAGTTCACCCCTCCACTTT.

The CDR3 spells CASSQGQAYNSPLHF. CDR3 nucleotide sequence: TGTGCCAGCAGCCAGGGACAGGCTTATAATTCACCCCTCCACTTT. This chain links TRBV25-1 with TRBJ1-6, with 8 bases lining up with TRBD1. CDR1 and CDR2 (germline): MGHDK, SYGVNS. This CDR3 comprises 15 residues. The V gene end was trimmed by 6 bases and the J gene end by 4 bases; junction bases not matched to a gene: 5.

The rearrangement links TRBV4-2 to TRBJ2-3; 10 nucleotides agree with TRBD2. V lost 3 bases, J lost 0 bases, and 9 bases stayed unmatched. Looked up from germline, CDR1 is LGHNA and CDR2 is YNFKEQ. This CDR3 is 18 amino acids long. The CDR3 spells CASSQGTSGVTSTDTQYF. The CDR3, as DNA: TGTGCCAGCAGCCAGGGAACTAGCGGGGTGACGAGCACAGATACGCAGTATTTT.

This chain uses TRBV18 with TRBJ2-4; no clear D gene. V was shortened by 2 bases and J by 7 bases, with 15 bases between the two germline ends. The CDR3 contains 15 residues. CDR1 and CDR2 (germline): KGHSH, LQKENI. CDR3 amino acids: CASSPNSPGSNIQYF. DNA of the CDR3: TGTGCCAGCTCACCAAATAGTCCGGGTTCGAACATTCAGTACTTC.

This clone was seen only once. This rearrangement joins TRBV6-2 or TRBV6-3 to TRBJ1-2; D remains ambiguous. Trimming removed 2 bases from V and 7 bases from J, with 11 bases in between. The CDR3 extends over 13 amino acids. CDR1 MNHEY and CDR2 SVGEGT come from the germline V gene. DNA for the CDR3: TGTGCCAGCAGTTACCTTCGGGAGGCTGGCTACACCTTC. Residues: CASSYLREAGYTF.

This clone was seen only a few times. The chain recombines TRBV28 with TRBJ1-5, with D perhaps matching TRBD1 (6 bases). CDR3 length: 15 residues. V was clipped by 2 bases and J by 6 bases, with 14 bases between them. Per germline, CDR1 MDHEN and CDR2 SYDVKM. For the CDR3, the DNA is TGTGCCAGCAGTTTACACAGGGTTAGGAGTCAGCCCCAGCATTTT. Its protein product is CASSLHRVRSQPQHF. Filled out from reference TRBV28 and TRBJ1-5, the complete variable domain reads DVKVTQSSRYLVKRTGEKVFLECVQDMDHENMFWYRQDPGLGLRLIYFSYDVKMKEKGDIPEGYSVSREKKERFSLILESASTNQTSMYLCASSLHRVRSQPQHFGDGTRLSIL.

The V and J genes are TRBV7-7 and TRBJ2-5; 8 bases match TRBD2. J was trimmed by 5 bases and V by 5 bases; bases with no gene match: 13. CDR3 size: 16 residues. Germline CDR1 SSHAT, CDR2 FNYEAQ (reference sequence). The CDR3 coding sequence is TGTGCCAGCAGCCCCTCAGGGCTAGCGGGTGTCGAGACCCAGTACTTC. It encodes CASSPSGLAGVETQYF. Based on the CDR3 plus reference TRBV7-7 and TRBJ2-5, the full variable domain is GAGVSQSPRYKVTKRGQDVTLRCDPISSHATLYWYQQALGQGPEFLTYFNYEAQPDKSGLPSDRFSAERPEGSISTLTIQRTEQRDSAMYRCASSPSGLAGVETQYFGPGTRLLVL.

The chain has TRBV5-5 and TRBJ1-1; possibly TRBD1 for D (5 bases). Germline CDR1 is SGHKS and CDR2 is YYEKEE (reference sequence). Between the trimmed V and J ends, which lost 0 bases and 6 bases, there was a span of 9 bases. The CDR3 has 13 amino acids. CDR3 residues: CASSLETVSEAFF. The CDR3 region has the DNA TGTGCCAGCAGCTTGGAGACAGTTTCTGAAGCTTTCTTT.

The chain recombines TRBV5-5 with TRBJ1-3; 8 bases map to TRBD1. This CDR3 region has 15 residues. The germline CDR1 and CDR2 sequences are SGHKS and YYEKEE (reference sequence). V was pared by 0 bases and J by 14 bases, with 13 bases of the junction left unmatched. The CDR3 sequence is CASSLEPGGLNGVYF. The CDR3 DNA sequence: TGTGCCAGCAGCTTGGAGCCAGGGGGCTTGAATGGGGTATATTTT.

The chain uses TRBV6-2 or TRBV6-3 and TRBJ2-1, with D possibly TRBD1 on 6 matching bases. Germline V gene sequence: CDR1 MNHEY, CDR2 SVGEGT. Trimming left V 5 bases short and J 3 bases short, with 8 bases between. The CDR3 length is 13 residues. Here the CDR3 DNA reads TGTGCCAGCAGTCCGGACAGCTACAATGAGCAGTTCTTC. Protein product: CASSPDSYNEQFF.

The V call is TRBV7-2, the J call TRBJ2-3, with a tentative D call TRBD2 (6 bases). V was cut by 5 bases and J by 2 bases, with 14 bases left in between. Germline V gives CDR1 SGHTA, CDR2 FQGNSA. The CDR3 is made up of 15 amino acids. CDR3 nucleotide sequence: TGTGCCAGCAGCCCGACCGGGGGAACCACAGATACGCAGTATTTT. It specifies CASSPTGGTTDTQYF.

This clone was recorded a few times. This rearrangement joins TRBV5-8 to TRBJ1-4; 7 positions agree with TRBD1. Looked up from germline, CDR1 is SGHTS and CDR2 is YDEGEE. Germline trimming cut 3 bases from V and 0 bases from J; bases unmatched to any gene: 2. This CDR3 has 15 residues. The CDR3 sequence is CASSWGQSTNEKLFF. DNA for the CDR3: TGTGCCAGCAGCTGGGGACAGTCAACTAATGAAAAACTGTTTTTT.

The chain recombines TRBV7-2 with TRBJ2-5, with 8 nucleotides matching TRBD1. Per the germline V gene, CDR1 is SGHTA and CDR2 is FQGNSA. V was clipped by 4 bases and J by 2 bases; unmatched bases: 6. This CDR3 contains 15 residues. The CDR3 loop reads CASSSFGQGQETQYF. CDR3 nucleotide sequence: TGTGCCAGCAGCTCCTTCGGACAGGGTCAAGAGACCCAGTACTTC.

The chain employs TRBV4-1 and TRBJ2-2; 7 nucleotides line up with TRBD2. The CDR3 has 16 residues. Germline V CDR1 and CDR2: MGHRA, YSYEKL. Trimming removed 0 bases from V and 4 bases from J; junction bases left unmatched: 5. DNA of the CDR3: TGCGCCAGCAGCCAAGATAATGGGAGGGGCACCGGGGAGCTGTTTTTT. Its translation is CASSQDNGRGTGELFF.

Here the CDR3 reads CASSRDGGNSPLHF. CDR3 nucleotides: TGTGCCAGCAGCCGGGACGGGGGAAATTCACCCCTCCACTTT. This chain joins TRBV6-6 and TRBJ1-6; D might be TRBD1 (5 bases). This CDR3 is built from 14 residues. Germline V gene data show CDR1 as MNHNY and CDR2 as SVGAGI (reference sequence). The V end was cut by 6 bases, the J end by 7 bases, with 13 bases between.